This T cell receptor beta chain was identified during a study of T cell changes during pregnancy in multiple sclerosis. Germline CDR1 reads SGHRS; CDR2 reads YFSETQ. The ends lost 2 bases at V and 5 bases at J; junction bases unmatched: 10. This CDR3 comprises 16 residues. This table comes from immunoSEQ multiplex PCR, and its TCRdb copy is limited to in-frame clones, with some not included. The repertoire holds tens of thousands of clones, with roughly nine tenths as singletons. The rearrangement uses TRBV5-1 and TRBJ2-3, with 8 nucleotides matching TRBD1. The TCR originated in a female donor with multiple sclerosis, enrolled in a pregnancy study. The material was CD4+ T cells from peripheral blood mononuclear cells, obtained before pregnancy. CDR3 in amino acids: CASSLGGRGRIDTQYF. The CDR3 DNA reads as TGCGCCAGCAGCTTAGGGGGCAGGGGGCGCATAGATACGCAGTATTTT.